The 27 T cell receptor beta chains given below trace back to one sample, sequenced in a study of blood T cell repertoires in COVID-19. Profiling relied on immunoSEQ multiplex PCR, and the TCRdb table lists in-frame clones only, not all of them. The sample yields around 170,000 clones, 74% seen once. The sequenced sample consisted of peripheral blood. These receptors all come from a woman at least 80 years old with acute or convalescent COVID-19.

The V call is TRBV24-1, the J call TRBJ2-3; possible D gene TRBD2, 6 bases. Trimming pared 4 bases from V and 9 bases from J, leaving 13 bases between. CDR1 and CDR2 (germline): KGHDR, SFDVKD. CDR3 length: 13 amino acids. The CDR3 spells CATSEGPGETQYF. In DNA form, the CDR3 reads TGTGCCACCAGTGAGGGCCCGGGGGAAACGCAGTATTTT.

This clone was detected only a few times. In DNA, the CDR3 is TGCAGCGTTCCCGGGGACAGCACGAATGAAAAACTGTTTTTT. This codes for CSVPGDSTNEKLFF. The rearrangement links TRBV29-1 to TRBJ1-4; TRBD1 matches 7 bases. The CDR3 loop spans 14 amino acids. Trimming took 5 bases from V and 5 from J; bases not matched to a gene: 8. The germline V gene has CDR1 SQVTM and CDR2 ANQGSEA. The whole variable domain, filled in from reference TRBV29-1 and TRBJ1-4, reads SAVISQKPSRDICQRGTSLTIQCQVDSQVTMMFWYRQQPGQSLTLIATANQGSEATYESGFVIDKFPISRPNLTFSTLTVSNMSPEDSSIYLCSVPGDSTNEKLFFGSGTQLSVL.

The rearrangement joins TRBV28 to TRBJ2-1; 7 bases line up with TRBD1. V was pared by 4 bases and J by 3 bases, with 6 bases of the junction left unmatched. The V gene's germline CDR1 is MDHEN and CDR2 SYDVKM. This CDR3 region has 15 residues. CDR3 bases: TGTGCCAGCAGTTCGACAGGGTTGGGCTACAATGAGCAGTTCTTC. This encodes CASSSTGLGYNEQFF.

The V call is TRBV11-2, the J call TRBJ2-7; weak D call: TRBD1 (6 bases). V gave up 5 bases and J gave up 5 bases, with 10 bases separating them. Germline V gene data show CDR1 as SGHAT and CDR2 as FQNNGV. The CDR3 length is 12 residues. Here the CDR3 DNA reads TGTGCCAGCAGCCGGACAGAAAACGAGCAGTACTTC. Protein product: CASSRTENEQYF.

The rearrangement uses TRBV27 and TRBJ1-5, with D unclear. The CDR3 sequence is 14 residues long. The germline V and J ends were trimmed by 1 base and 3 bases, with 7 bases remaining between them. CDR1 MNHEY and CDR2 SMNVEV come from the germline V gene (reference sequence). The CDR3 sequence is CASSLWQVNQPQHF. CDR3 bases: TGTGCCAGCAGTTTATGGCAAGTCAATCAGCCCCAGCATTTT.

This clone has only one observation. The chain's CDR3 is CASSLVAGGGDTQYF. CDR3 in DNA: TGTGCCAGCAGCTTAGTAGCGGGAGGGGGAGATACGCAGTATTTT. The chain carries TRBV7-9 and TRBJ2-3, with 11 positions matching TRBD2. Trimming at V came to 1 base and at J to 5 bases, leaving 2 bases not matched to a gene. The CDR3 length is 15 residues. The germline gives CDR1 SEHNR, CDR2 FQNEAQ (reference sequence).

The chain recombines TRBV5-1 with TRBJ1-6; TRBD1 matches 8 bases. Germline V CDR1 and CDR2: SGHRS, YFSETQ. Trimming cost V 4 bases and J 7 bases; bases outside gene matches: 4. This CDR3 spans 14 amino acids. The CDR3 reads CASSQGTGNSPLHF. The CDR3 region has the DNA TGCGCCAGCAGCCAGGGGACAGGCAATTCACCCCTCCACTTT.

This chain uses TRBV28 with TRBJ2-3, with 7 bases identical to TRBD2. The CDR3 is 14 residues long. The V gene end was trimmed by 6 bases and the J gene end by 5 bases; junction bases not matched to a gene: 8. Germline-derived CDR1 and CDR2 are MDHEN and SYDVKM. For the CDR3, the DNA is TGTGCCAGCAGAAAGCGGGAAGGTGGAGATACGCAGTATTTT. Residues: CASRKREGGDTQYF.

This clone was counted once. The chain uses TRBV5-4 and TRBJ2-7; TRBD2 agrees at 8 bases. Germline V gene lookup returns CDR1 SGHNT and CDR2 YYREEE (reference sequence). The J segment lost 2 bases and the V segment lost 6 bases, leaving 7 bases of the junction unmatched. CDR3 length: 14 residues. CDR3 sequence: CASTRGAGAYEQYF. CDR3 DNA: TGTGCCAGCACCCGGGGAGCGGGAGCCTACGAGCAGTACTTC.

The chain is built from TRBV9 and TRBJ1-2; 7 bases match TRBD1. Germline V gene data show CDR1 as SGDLS and CDR2 as YYNGEE. CDR3 length equals 15 residues. Trimming cost V 4 bases and J 4 bases; bases outside gene matches: 10. The CDR3 DNA follows: TGTGCCAGCAGCATTGAACAGGGGAGGTTCTATGGCTACACCTTC. This translates into CASSIEQGRFYGYTF.

V gene TRBV19 combines with J gene TRBJ2-3; D is unclear. The length of the CDR3 is 15 residues. Trimming removed 1 base from V and 0 bases from J, with 8 bases in between. CDR1 is LNHDA and CDR2 is SQIVND in the germline V gene (reference sequence). CDR3 in amino acids: CASSIGYTSTDTQYF. The CDR3 bases are TGTGCCAGTAGTATAGGCTATACTAGCACAGATACGCAGTATTTT.

For the CDR3, the DNA is TGTGCCAGTATGTCACAGGGTGGTGGCAATGAGCAGTTCTTC. Translation: CASMSQGGGNEQFF. This chain uses TRBV19 with TRBJ2-1; possibly TRBD1 for D (6 bases). The ends were cut back, 7 bases at V and 6 bases at J, with 16 bases in the middle. Germline lookup yields CDR1 LNHDA and CDR2 SQIVND (reference sequence). The CDR3 is made up of 14 amino acids.

V usage is TRBV30 and J usage is TRBJ1-6; D remains unclear. Germline lookup yields CDR1 GTSNPN and CDR2 SVGIG (reference sequence). The V gene lost 3 bases and the J gene lost 5 bases, with 8 bases spanning the gap. This CDR3 contains 13 residues. CDR3 coding DNA: TGTGCCTGGAGCGTCCGGGATAATTCACCCCTCCACTTT. Residues: CAWSVRDNSPLHF.

This clone was counted once. The chain combines TRBV6-5 with TRBJ1-2; no firm D call. Per the germline V gene, CDR1 is MNHEY and CDR2 is SVGAGI. V was pared by 4 bases and J by 8 bases, with 14 bases between. The length of the CDR3 is 13 residues. The CDR3 is CASSSSRLSGYTF. As DNA, the CDR3 is TGTGCCAGCAGTTCCTCCCGACTCTCAGGCTACACCTTC.

As for this clone: Given a much more abundant clone one base away, this may be a read error. This chain links TRBV27 with TRBJ1-1, with unresolved D. V was shortened by 2 bases and J by 1 base, with 2 bases between the two germline ends. The germline V gene encodes CDR1 MNHEY and CDR2 SMNVEV (reference sequence). The CDR3 contains 12 residues. The CDR3 is CASSLQNTEAFF. CDR3 DNA: TGTGCCAGCAGTTTACAGAACACTGAAGCTTTCTTT.

This sequence joins TRBV28 and TRBJ2-7, with a possible D match to TRBD1 (5 bases). In germline, CDR1 is MDHEN, CDR2 SYDVKM. With 7 bases removed from V and 4 bases from J, the gap between germline ends came to 11 bases. The CDR3 has 12 amino acids. CDR3 protein: CASTEGDYEQYF. The DNA for the CDR3 is TGTGCCAGCACCGAAGGGGATTACGAGCAGTACTTC.

This clone has ten or more counts. This chain uses TRBV6-6 with TRBJ2-1; 9 bases match TRBD2. CDR3 size: 15 residues. Trimming removed 5 bases from V and 8 bases from J; junction bases left unmatched: 10. Germline V gene sequence: CDR1 MNHNY, CDR2 SVGAGI (reference sequence). In DNA form, the CDR3 reads TGTGCCAGCAGTCGAGGGGCGGGAGGGCCAGATGAGCAGTTCTTC. This encodes CASSRGAGGPDEQFF.

The J gene is TRBJ1-4, the V gene TRBV20-1; D not certain. The CDR3 is made up of 16 amino acids. V lost 3 bases and J 0 bases, leaving 14 bases between the germline ends. From germline, CDR1 is DFQATT and CDR2 SNEGSKA (reference sequence). As DNA, the CDR3 is TGCAGTGCTAGTTATAAATTGGCTTCAACTAATGAAAAACTGTTTTTT. Its translation: CSASYKLASTNEKLFF.

This clone was counted a few times. The chain employs TRBV27 and TRBJ1-5; tentatively, D is TRBD1 (5 bases). The CDR3 runs 14 residues. V was clipped by 6 bases and J by 0 bases, with 9 bases between them. Per germline, CDR1 MNHEY and CDR2 SMNVEV (reference sequence). The CDR3 sequence: CASSAQDSNQPQHF. Written as DNA, the CDR3 is TGTGCCAGCAGCGCACAGGATAGCAATCAGCCCCAGCATTTT.

The rearrangement links TRBV5-1 to TRBJ2-1, with 8 bases fitting TRBD2. Germline V gene sequence: CDR1 SGHRS, CDR2 YFSETQ. This CDR3 is built from 14 residues. V dropped 7 bases and J dropped 7; count of bases not matched to a gene: 10. The CDR3 DNA reads TGCGCCAGCCAAAGGAGCGGGAGTAGGAATGAGCAGTTCTTC. Translation gives CASQRSGSRNEQFF. The variable domain in full, with the rest retrieved from reference TRBV5-1 and TRBJ2-1, is KAGVTQTPRYLIKTRGQQVTLSCSPISGHRSVSWYQQTPGQGLQFLFEYFSETQRNKGNFPGRFSGRQFSNSRSEMNVSTLELGDSALYLCASQRSGSRNEQFFGPGTRLTVL.

V is TRBV2 and J is TRBJ1-5, with 8 bases lining up with TRBD1. The CDR3 covers 14 residues. CDR1 is SNHLY, CDR2 FYNNEI, per germline. Trimming at V came to 2 bases and at J to 6 bases, leaving 3 bases not matched to a gene. For the CDR3, the DNA is TGTGCCAGCAGTGAAACAGGGGGATTTCAGCCCCAGCATTTT. It encodes CASSETGGFQPQHF.

This clone has more than one count but fewer than ten. This sequence joins TRBV28 and TRBJ1-2; perhaps TRBD1 as D (5 bases). V dropped 6 bases and J dropped 3 bases, with 14 bases sitting between them. The CDR3 sequence is 14 residues long. Germline assignment: CDR1 MDHEN and CDR2 SYDVKM. The CDR3 protein is CASSAGRLDYGYTF. The CDR3 bases are TGTGCCAGCAGCGCAGGGCGGCTGGACTATGGCTACACCTTC.

The chain couples TRBV19 to TRBJ2-1, with TRBD2 identical over 7 bases. This CDR3 is 13 amino acids long. CDR1 and CDR2 (germline): LNHDA, SQIVND (reference sequence). The V gene end was trimmed by 5 bases and the J gene end by 9 bases; junction bases not matched to a gene: 7. The CDR3 spells CASSQREGTEQFF. CDR3 DNA: TGTGCCAGTAGTCAGCGGGAAGGGACTGAGCAGTTCTTC.

This clone was seen just once. The chain couples TRBV19 to TRBJ1-4, with D perhaps TRBD1 (6 bases). From germline, CDR1 is LNHDA and CDR2 SQIVND (reference sequence). The ends were cut back, 4 bases at V and 5 bases at J, with 23 bases in the middle. This CDR3 has 18 amino acids. The CDR3 region is CASSNPRDIQKQNEKLFF. In DNA, the CDR3 is TGTGCCAGTAGTAACCCCCGGGACATACAAAAACAAAATGAAAAACTGTTTTTT. Filled out from reference TRBV19 and TRBJ1-4, the complete variable domain reads DGGITQSPKYLFRKEGQNVTLSCEQNLNHDAMYWYRQDPGQGLRLIYYSQIVNDFQKGDIAEGYSVSREKKESFPLTVTSAQKNPTAFYLCASSNPRDIQKQNEKLFFGSGTQLSVL.

The J gene is TRBJ1-1, the V gene TRBV6-6; no clear D gene. There are 14 residues in the CDR3. Looked up from germline, CDR1 is MNHNY and CDR2 is SVGAGI (reference sequence). V shed 6 bases and J shed 2 bases, with 13 bases lying between them. The CDR3 region has the DNA TGTGCCAGCAGAACGGCGGGCCTCAACACTGAAGCTTTCTTT. This encodes CASRTAGLNTEAFF.

This chain joins TRBV2 and TRBJ2-1, with 10 bases identical to TRBD2. This CDR3 has 14 amino acids. Germline V gives CDR1 SNHLY, CDR2 FYNNEI. V was pared by 5 bases and J by 6 bases, with 4 bases of the junction left unmatched. The CDR3 nucleotides read TGTGCCAGCAGTTGGCTAGCGGGGGCCAATGAGCAGTTCTTC. The encoded protein is CASSWLAGANEQFF.

This sequence joins TRBV30 and TRBJ1-5; D is perhaps TRBD1 (5 bases). Trimming removed 1 base at V and 3 bases at J, with 7 bases between. The CDR3 consists of 13 residues. The germline V gene has CDR1 GTSNPN and CDR2 SVGIG (reference sequence). This CDR3 reads CAWSAGPNQPQHF. The DNA of the CDR3 is TGTGCCTGGAGTGCAGGGCCCAATCAGCCCCAGCATTTT. The full variable domain, in which reference TRBV30 and TRBJ1-5 provide the parts outside the CDR3, is SQTIHQWPATLVQPVGSPLSLECTVEGTSNPNLYWYRQAAGRGLQLLFYSVGIGQISSEVPQNLSASRPQDRQFILSSKKLLLSDSGFYLCAWSAGPNQPQHFGDGTRLSIL.